This TCR beta chain was documented in a study of cytomegalovirus exposure and HLA in healthy donors. Looked up from germline, CDR1 is LGHNA and CDR2 is YSLEER. Trimming cost V 8 bases and J 0 bases, with 13 bases left between them. The CDR3 is 14 amino acids. Study-wide results and caveats: Earlier analysis yielded a pattern in which most TCR beta V segments were productive about 90% or about 30% of the time. Analyzed later, association rates of TCRs varied across HLA loci, with DRB1 most and HLA-C fewest. Specificity of a few CMV-associated chains for CMV antigens was verified in vitro.

60 Vbeta and 13 Jbeta primers were used in PCR. Method: immunoSEQ multiplex PCR; TCRdb's copy keeps in-frame clones and lacks some. Of some 88,000 clones detected, about 69% appear once; the ten largest clones hold more than 15%. Note on this clone: Antigen: not known.

This clonotype was obtained from a woman aged 18-29 years in good health and CMV-seropositive. Sequencing was performed on PBMCs. This chain connects TRBV4-3 to TRBJ1-2, with D maybe TRBD1 (6 bases). CDR3 nucleotide sequence: TGCGCCAGCGCCGAGGACAGAGCTAACTATGGCTACACCTTC. Protein product: CASAEDRANYGYTF.